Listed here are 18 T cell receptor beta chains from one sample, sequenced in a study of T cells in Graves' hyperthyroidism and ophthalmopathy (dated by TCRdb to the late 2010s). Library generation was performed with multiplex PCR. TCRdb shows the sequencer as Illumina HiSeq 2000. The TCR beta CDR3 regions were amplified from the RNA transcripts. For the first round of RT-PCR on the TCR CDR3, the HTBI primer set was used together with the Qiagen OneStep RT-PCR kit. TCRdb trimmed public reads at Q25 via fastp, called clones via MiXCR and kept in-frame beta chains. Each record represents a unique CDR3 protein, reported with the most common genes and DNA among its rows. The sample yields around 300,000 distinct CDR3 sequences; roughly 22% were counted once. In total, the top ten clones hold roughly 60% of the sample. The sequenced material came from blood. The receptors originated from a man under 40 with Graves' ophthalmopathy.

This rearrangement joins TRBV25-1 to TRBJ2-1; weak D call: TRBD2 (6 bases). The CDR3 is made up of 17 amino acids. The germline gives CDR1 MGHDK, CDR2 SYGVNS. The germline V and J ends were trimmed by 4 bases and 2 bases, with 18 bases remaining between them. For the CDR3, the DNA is TGTGCCAGCAGTGGCCAGACTAGTGGGCGCGCCTACAATGAGCAGTTCTTC. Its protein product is CASSGQTSGRAYNEQFF.

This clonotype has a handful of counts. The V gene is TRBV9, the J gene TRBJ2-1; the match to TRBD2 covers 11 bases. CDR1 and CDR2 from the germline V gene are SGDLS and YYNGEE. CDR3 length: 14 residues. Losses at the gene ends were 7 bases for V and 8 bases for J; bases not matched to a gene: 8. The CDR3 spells CASSTSGRGDEQFF. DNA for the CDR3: TGTGCCAGCTCTACTAGCGGGAGAGGGGATGAGCAGTTCTTC.

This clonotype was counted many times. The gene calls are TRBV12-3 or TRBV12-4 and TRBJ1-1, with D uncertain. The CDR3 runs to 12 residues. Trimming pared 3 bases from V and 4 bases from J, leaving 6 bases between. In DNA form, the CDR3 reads TGTGCCAGCAGTTTCGGGTCCACTGAAGCTTTCTTT. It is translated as CASSFGSTEAFF.

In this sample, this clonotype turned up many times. CDR3 residues: CASSWGLAEETQYF. Written as DNA, the CDR3 is TGTGCCAGCAGCTGGGGACTAGCGGAAGAGACCCAGTACTTC. The chain uses TRBV7-8 and TRBJ2-5, with 11 bases fitting TRBD2. This CDR3 is 14 amino acids long. The V and J ends lost 4 bases and 3 bases, in that order; junction bases with no gene match: 1. Germline loops: CDR1 SGHVS, CDR2 FQNEAQ.

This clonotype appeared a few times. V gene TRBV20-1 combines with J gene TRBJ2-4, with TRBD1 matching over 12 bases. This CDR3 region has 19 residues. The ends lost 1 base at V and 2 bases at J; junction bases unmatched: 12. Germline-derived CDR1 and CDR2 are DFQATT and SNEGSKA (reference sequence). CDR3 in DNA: TGCAGTGCTAGAGCGGTTCCGGGACAGGGGGCTGGAACCAAAAACATTCAGTACTTC. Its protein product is CSARAVPGQGAGTKNIQYF.

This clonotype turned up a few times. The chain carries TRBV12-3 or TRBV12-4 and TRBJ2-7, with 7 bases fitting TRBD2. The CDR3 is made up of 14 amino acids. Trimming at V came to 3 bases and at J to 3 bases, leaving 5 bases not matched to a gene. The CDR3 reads CASSFAGLYYEQYF. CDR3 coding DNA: TGTGCCAGCAGTTTCGCGGGACTATACTACGAGCAGTACTTC.

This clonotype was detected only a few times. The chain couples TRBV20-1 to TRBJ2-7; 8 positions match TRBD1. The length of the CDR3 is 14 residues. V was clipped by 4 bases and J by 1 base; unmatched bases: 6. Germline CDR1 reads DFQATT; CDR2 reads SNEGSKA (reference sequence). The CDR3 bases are TGCAGTGCTAAAACCGGGACAGGTTCCTACGAGCAGTACTTC. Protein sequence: CSAKTGTGSYEQYF.

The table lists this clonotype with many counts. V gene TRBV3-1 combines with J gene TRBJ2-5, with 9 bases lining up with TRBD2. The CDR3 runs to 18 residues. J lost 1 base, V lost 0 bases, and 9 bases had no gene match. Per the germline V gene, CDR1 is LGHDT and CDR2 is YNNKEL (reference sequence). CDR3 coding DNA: TGTGCCAGCAGCCAAGATTCCGGTAGCGGGAGAACCCAAGAGACCCAGTACTTC. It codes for CASSQDSGSGRTQETQYF.

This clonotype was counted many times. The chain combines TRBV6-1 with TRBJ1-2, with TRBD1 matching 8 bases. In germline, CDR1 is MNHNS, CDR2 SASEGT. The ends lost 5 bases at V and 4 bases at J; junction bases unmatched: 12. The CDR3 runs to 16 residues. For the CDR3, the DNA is TGTGCCAGCAGTCCCCAAACCGGGACAGGCTTCTATGGCTACACCTTC. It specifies CASSPQTGTGFYGYTF.

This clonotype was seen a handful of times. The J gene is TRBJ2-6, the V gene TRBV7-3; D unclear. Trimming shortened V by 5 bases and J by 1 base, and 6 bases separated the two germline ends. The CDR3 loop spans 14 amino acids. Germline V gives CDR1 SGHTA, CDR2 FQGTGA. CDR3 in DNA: TGTGCCAGCAGCCACGGTTCTGGGGCCAACGTCCTGACTTTC. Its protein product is CASSHGSGANVLTF.

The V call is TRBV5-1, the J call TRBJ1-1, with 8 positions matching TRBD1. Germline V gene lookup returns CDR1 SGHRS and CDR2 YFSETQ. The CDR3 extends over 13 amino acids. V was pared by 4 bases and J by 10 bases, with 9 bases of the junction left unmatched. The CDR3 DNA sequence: TGCGCCAGCAGCACCGTTTCGACAGGGGCAGCTTTCTTT. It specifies CASSTVSTGAAFF. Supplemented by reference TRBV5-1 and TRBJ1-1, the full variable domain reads KAGVTQTPRYLIKTRGQQVTLSCSPISGHRSVSWYQQTPGQGLQFLFEYFSETQRNKGNFPGRFSGRQFSNSRSEMNVSTLELGDSALYLCASSTVSTGAAFFGQGTRLTVV.

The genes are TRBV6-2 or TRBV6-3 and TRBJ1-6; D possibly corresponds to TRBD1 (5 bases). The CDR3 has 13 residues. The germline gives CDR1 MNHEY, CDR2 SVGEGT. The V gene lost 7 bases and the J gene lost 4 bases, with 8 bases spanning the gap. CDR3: CASMRGYNSPLHF. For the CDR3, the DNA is TGTGCCAGCATGAGGGGTTATAATTCACCCCTCCACTTT.

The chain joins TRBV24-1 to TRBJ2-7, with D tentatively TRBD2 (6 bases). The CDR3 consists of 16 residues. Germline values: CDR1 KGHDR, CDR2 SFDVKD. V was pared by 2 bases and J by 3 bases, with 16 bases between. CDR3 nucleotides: TGTGCCACCAGTGATTCCGGGGGAGCAAGATACTACGAGCAGTACTTC. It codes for CATSDSGGARYYEQYF.

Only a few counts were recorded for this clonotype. The CDR3 reads CASSRYETTSYEQYF. For the CDR3, the DNA is TGTGCCAGCAGCCGCTATGAGACAACTTCCTACGAGCAGTACTTC. The chain combines TRBV7-2 with TRBJ2-7; D ambiguous. The CDR3 runs to 15 residues. V was cut by 5 bases and J by 1 base, with 15 bases left in between. The germline V gene has CDR1 SGHTA and CDR2 FQGNSA.

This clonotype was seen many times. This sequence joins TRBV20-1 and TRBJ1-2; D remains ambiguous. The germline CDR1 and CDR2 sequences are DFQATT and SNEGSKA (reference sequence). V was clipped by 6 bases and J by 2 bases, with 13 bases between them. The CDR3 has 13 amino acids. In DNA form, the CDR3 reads TGCAGTGCGTACTCTTCGGGGAACTATGGCTACACCTTC. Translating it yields CSAYSSGNYGYTF.

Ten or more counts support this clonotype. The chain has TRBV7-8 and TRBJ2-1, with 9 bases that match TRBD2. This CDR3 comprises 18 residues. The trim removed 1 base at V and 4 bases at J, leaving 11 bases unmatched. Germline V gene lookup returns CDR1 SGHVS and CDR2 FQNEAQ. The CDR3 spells CASSLGSGREGRYNEQFF. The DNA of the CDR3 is TGTGCCAGCAGCTTAGGTTCGGGGCGGGAGGGCCGGTACAATGAGCAGTTCTTC. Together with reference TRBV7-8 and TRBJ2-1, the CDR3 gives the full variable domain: GAGVSQSPRYKVAKRGQDVALRCDPISGHVSLFWYQQALGQGPEFLTYFQNEAQLDKSGLPSDRFFAERPEGSVSTLKIQRTQQEDSAVYLCASSLGSGREGRYNEQFFGPGTRLTVL.

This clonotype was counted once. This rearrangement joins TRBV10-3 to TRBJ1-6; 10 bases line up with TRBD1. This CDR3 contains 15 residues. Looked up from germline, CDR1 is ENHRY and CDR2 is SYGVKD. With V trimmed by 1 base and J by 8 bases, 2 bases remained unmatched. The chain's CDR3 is CAISEFDRGHSPLHF. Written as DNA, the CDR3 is TGTGCCATCAGTGAGTTCGACAGGGGGCATTCACCCCTCCACTTT.

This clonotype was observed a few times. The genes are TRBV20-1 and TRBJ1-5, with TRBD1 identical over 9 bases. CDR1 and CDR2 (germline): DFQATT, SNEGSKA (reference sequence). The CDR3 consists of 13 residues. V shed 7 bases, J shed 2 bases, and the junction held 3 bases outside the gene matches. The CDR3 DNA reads TGCAGTGGAAGGACAGGGGGCAATCAGCCCCAGCATTTT. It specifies CSGRTGGNQPQHF.